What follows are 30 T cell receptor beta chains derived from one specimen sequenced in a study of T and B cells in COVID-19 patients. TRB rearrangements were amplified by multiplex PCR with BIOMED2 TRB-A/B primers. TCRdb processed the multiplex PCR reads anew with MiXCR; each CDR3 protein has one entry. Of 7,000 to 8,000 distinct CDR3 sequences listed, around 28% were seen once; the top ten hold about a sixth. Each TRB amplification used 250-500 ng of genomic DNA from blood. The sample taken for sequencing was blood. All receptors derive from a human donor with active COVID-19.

The CDR3 DNA reads as TGCAGTGCCCCAGACTACCCCATGCAGTTCTTC. Amino acids: CSAPDYPMQFF. The V gene is TRBV20-1, the J gene TRBJ2-1, with D possibly matching TRBD2 (5 bases). CDR3 length: 11 residues. V was pared by 6 bases and J by 12 bases, with 15 bases between. The V gene's germline CDR1 is DFQATT and CDR2 SNEGSKA (reference sequence).

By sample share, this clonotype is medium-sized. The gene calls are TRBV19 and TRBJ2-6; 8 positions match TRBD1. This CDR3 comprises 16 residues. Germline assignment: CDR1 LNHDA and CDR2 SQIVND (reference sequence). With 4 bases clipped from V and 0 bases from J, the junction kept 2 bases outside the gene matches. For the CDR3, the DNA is TGTGCCAGTAGTAGGGGACAGGCCTCTGGGGCCAACGTCCTGACTTTC. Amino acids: CASSRGQASGANVLTF.

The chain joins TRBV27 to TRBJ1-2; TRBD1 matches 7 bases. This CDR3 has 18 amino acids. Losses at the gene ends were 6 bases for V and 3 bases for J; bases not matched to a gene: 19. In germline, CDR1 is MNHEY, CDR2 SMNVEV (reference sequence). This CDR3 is CASRFRGLGRDKDYGYTF. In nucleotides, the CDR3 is TGTGCCAGCAGATTTAGGGGGCTGGGCCGGGACAAGGACTATGGCTACACCTTC.

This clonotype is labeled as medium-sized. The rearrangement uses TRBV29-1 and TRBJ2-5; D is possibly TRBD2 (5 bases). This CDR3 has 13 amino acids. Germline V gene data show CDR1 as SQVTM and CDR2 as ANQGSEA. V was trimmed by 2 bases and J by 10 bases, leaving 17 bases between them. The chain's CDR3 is CSVEWMSGVGQYF. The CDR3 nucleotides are TGCAGCGTTGAATGGATGTCCGGGGTGGGCCAGTACTTC.

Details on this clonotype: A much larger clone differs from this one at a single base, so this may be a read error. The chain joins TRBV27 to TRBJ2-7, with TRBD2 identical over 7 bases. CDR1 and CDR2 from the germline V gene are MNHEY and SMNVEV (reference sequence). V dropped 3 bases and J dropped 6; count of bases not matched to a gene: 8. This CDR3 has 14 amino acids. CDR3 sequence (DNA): TGTGCCAGCAGTTTGGGGAGGGGTAGGTTCGAGCAGTACTTC. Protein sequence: CASSLGRGRFEQYF.

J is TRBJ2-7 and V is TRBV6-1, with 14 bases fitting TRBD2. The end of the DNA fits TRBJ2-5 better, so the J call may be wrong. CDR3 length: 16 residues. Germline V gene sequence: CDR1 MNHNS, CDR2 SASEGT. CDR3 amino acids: CASSPRLAGGRETQYF. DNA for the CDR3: TGTGCCAGCAGTCCTAGACTAGCGGGAGGGCGGGAGACCCAGTACTTC.

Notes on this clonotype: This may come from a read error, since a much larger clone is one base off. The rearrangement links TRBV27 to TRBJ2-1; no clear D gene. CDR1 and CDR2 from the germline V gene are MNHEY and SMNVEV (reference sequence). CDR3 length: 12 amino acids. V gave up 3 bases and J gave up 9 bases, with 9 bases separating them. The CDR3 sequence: CASSLVRGEQFF. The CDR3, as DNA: TGTGCCAGCAGTTTGGTGAGAGGTGAGCAGTTCTTC.

For the CDR3, the DNA is TGTGCCAGCAGCTCCCTAGCGGGAGCGGAGACCCAGTACTTC. Translated: CASSSLAGAETQYF. The genes are TRBV11-2 and TRBJ2-5, with 10 bases that match TRBD2. After removal of 4 bases from V and 5 bases from J, the junction contained 4 bases not matched to a gene. Germline V lookup: CDR1 SGHAT, CDR2 FQNNGV. The CDR3 has 14 amino acids.

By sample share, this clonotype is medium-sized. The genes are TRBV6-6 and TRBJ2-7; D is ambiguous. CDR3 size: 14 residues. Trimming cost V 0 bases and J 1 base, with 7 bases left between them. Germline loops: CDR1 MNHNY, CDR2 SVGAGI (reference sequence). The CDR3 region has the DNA TGTGCCAGCAGTTACTCCACCCAATCCTACGAGCAGTACTTC. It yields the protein CASSYSTQSYEQYF.

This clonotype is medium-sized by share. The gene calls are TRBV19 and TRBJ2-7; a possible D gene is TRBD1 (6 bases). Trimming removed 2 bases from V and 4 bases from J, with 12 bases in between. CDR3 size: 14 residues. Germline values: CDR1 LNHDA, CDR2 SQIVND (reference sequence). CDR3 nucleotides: TGTGCCAGTAGTATATTTCAGGGGTCGTACGAGCAGTACTTC. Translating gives CASSIFQGSYEQYF.

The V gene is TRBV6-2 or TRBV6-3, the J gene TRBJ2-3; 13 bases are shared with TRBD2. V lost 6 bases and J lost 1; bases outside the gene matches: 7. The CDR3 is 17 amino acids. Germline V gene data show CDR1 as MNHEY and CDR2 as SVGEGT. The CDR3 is CASSPTSGGARTDTQYF. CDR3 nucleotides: TGTGCCAGCAGCCCTACTAGCGGGGGGGCCCGCACAGATACGCAGTATTTT.

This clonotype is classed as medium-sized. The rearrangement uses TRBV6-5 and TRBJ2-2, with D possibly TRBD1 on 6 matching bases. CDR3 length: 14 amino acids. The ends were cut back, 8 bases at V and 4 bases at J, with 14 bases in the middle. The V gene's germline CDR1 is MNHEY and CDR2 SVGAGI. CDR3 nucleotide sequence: TGTGCCAGCCGCCTTACAGGGTCCACCGGGGAGCTGTTTTTT. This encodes CASRLTGSTGELFF.

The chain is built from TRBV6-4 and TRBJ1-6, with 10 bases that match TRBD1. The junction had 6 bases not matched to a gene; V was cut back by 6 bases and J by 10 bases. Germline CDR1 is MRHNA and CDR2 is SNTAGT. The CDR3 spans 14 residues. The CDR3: CASSTGTGDSPLHF. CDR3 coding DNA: TGTGCCAGCAGCACCGGGACAGGGGACTCACCCCTCCACTTT.

The DNA of the CDR3 is TGTGCCAGCAGCTTGTCGGCGATATCTAACACTGAAGCTTTCTTT. Its protein product is CASSLSAISNTEAFF. This rearrangement joins TRBV5-4 to TRBJ1-1; D not resolved. The CDR3 contains 15 residues. Per the germline V gene, CDR1 is SGHNT and CDR2 is YYREEE (reference sequence). Trimming shortened V by 1 base and J by 2 bases, and 12 bases separated the two germline ends.

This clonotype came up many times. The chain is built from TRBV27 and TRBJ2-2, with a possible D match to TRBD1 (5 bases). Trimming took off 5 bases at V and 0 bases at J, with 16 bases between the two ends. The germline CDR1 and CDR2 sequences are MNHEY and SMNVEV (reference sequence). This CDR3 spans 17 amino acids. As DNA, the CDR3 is TGTGCCAGCAGTCTCCTGACAGTTTCGGCGAACACCGGGGAGCTGTTTTTT. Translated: CASSLLTVSANTGELFF.

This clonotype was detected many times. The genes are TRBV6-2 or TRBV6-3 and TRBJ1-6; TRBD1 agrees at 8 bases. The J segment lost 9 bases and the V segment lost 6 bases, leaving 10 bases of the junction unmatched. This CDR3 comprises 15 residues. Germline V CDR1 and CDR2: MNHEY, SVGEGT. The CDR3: CASRTGGQGGSPLHF. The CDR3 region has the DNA TGTGCCAGCAGAACCGGCGGACAGGGCGGTTCACCCCTCCACTTT.

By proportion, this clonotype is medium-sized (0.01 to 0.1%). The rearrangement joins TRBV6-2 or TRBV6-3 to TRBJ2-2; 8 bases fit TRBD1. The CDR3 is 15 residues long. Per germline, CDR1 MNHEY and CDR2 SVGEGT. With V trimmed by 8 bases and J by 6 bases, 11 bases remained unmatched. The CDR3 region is CASLRRQGSSGELFF. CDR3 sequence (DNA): TGTGCCAGCCTGAGGAGACAGGGGTCTTCCGGGGAGCTGTTTTTT.

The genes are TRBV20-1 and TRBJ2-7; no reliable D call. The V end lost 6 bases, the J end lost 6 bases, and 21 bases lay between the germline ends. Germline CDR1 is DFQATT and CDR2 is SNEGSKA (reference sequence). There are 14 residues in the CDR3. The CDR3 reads CSALDVQPRREQYF. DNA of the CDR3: TGCAGTGCCTTGGATGTACAACCGAGACGCGAGCAGTACTTC.

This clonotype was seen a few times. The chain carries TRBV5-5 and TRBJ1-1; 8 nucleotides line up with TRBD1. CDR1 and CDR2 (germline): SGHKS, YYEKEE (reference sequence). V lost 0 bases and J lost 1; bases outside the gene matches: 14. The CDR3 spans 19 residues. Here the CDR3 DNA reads TGTGCCAGCAGCTTGGACCAACAGGGGGTGTTCTTAGAGAACACTGAAGCTTTCTTT. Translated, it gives CASSLDQQGVFLENTEAFF.

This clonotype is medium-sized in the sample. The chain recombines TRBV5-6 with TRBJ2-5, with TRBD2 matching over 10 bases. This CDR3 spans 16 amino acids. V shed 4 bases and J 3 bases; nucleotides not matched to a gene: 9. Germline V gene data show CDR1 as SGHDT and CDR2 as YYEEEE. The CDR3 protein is CASSPLGAGGEETQYF. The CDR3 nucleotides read TGTGCCAGCAGCCCCCTGGGAGCGGGGGGGGAAGAGACCCAGTACTTC.

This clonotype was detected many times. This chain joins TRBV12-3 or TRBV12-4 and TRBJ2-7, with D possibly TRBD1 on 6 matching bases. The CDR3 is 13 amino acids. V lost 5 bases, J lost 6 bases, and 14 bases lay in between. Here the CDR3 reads CASSLQGRGEQYF. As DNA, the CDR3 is TGTGCCAGCAGTCTACAGGGTAGGGGCGAGCAGTACTTC.

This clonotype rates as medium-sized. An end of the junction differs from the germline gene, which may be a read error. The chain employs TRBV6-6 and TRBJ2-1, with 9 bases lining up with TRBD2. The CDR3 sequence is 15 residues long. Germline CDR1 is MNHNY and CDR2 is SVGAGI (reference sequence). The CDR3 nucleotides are TGTGCCAGCAGTTACTCGGGCGGGAGGGGGCCTGAAAGGCTCTTC. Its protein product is CASSYSGGRGPERLF.

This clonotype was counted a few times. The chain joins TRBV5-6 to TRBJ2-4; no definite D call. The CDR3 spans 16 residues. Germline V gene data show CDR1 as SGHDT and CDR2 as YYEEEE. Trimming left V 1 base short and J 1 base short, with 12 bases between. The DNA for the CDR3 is TGTGCCAGCAGCTTGTCGGTCCCCGTGGCCAAAAACATTCAGTACTTC. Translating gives CASSLSVPVAKNIQYF.

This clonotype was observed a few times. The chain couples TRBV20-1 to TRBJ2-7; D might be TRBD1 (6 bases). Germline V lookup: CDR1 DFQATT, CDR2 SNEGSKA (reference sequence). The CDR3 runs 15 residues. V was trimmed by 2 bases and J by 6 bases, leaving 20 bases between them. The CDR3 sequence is CSARKGDTKWSEQYF. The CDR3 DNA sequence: TGCAGTGCTAGAAAGGGGGACACCAAATGGTCCGAGCAGTACTTC.

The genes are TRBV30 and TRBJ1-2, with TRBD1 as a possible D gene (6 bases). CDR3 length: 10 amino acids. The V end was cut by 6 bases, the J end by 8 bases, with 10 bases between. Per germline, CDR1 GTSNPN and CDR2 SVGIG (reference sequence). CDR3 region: CACRGLGYTF. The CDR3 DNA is TGTGCCTGCAGGGGACTAGGCTACACCTTC.

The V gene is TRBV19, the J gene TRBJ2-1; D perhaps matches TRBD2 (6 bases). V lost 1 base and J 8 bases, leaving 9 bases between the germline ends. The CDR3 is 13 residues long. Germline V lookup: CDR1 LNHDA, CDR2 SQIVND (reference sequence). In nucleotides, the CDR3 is TGTGCCAGTAGTATAGGGACGGGGGATGAGCAGTTCTTC. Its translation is CASSIGTGDEQFF.

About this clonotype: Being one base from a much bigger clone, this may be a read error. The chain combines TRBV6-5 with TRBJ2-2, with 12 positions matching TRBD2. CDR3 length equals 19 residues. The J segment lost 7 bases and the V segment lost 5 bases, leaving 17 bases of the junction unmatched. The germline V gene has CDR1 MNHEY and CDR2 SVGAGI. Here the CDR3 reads CASSTDKFPRLAGDGELFF. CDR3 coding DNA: TGTGCCAGCAGTACCGACAAATTTCCGAGACTAGCGGGAGACGGGGAGCTGTTTTTT.

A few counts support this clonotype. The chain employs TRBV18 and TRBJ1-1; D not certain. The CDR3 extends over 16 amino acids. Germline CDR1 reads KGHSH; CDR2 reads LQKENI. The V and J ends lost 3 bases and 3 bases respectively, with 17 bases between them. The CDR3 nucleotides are TGTGCCAGCTCACCCACAGATTCTACGGATTACACTGAAGCTTTCTTT. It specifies CASSPTDSTDYTEAFF.

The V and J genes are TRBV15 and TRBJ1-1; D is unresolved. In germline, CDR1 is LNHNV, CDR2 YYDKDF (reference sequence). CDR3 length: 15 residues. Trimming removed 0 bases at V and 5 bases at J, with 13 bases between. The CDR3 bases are TGTGCCACCAGCAGAGAATTATGGCGGATAACTGAAGCTTTCTTT. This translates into CATSRELWRITEAFF.

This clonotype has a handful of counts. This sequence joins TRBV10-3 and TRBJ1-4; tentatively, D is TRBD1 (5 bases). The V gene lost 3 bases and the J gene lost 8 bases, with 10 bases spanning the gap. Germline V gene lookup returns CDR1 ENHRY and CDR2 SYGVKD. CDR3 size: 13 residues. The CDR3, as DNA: TGTGCCATCAGTGACAGGGTCCAGGAAAAACTGTTTTTT. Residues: CAISDRVQEKLFF.